The entry below gives a single TCR beta chain sequence along with its context. Its binding antigen is unknown. It has no much larger one-base neighbor in the sample; base qualities were not kept. The data are from a study of response to subunit inactivated influenza vaccine (dated by TCRdb to the late 2010s). Turning to the overall study: The study used deep quantitative T cell receptor repertoire profiling to track responses to a trivalent subunit inactivated influenza vaccine. Results and caveats for the whole study, not just this receptor: The authors proposed that each seasonal influenza vaccination may bring in only a limited number of new T cells.

The library was prepared using RT-PCR. These reads were obtained on an Illumina HiSeq 2500. Clones were called with MiXCR by TCRdb after fastp trimmed the public reads at Q25, and only in-frame beta chains were retained. Every distinct CDR3 protein forms one entry, paired with its most common genes and DNA. The table for this sample lists around 650,000 distinct CDR3 sequences; more than 15% of them were counted only once. Roughly 12% of the sample rests with the top ten. Sequences SEHNR (CDR1) and FQNEAQ (CDR2) are obtained from the germline V gene (reference sequence). Taken from cysteine to phenylalanine, the CDR3 has 17 residues. Of all the DNA, just the CDR3 is kept, 51 bases in frame from base 1. V sheds 5 bases and J sheds 3 bases, leaving 19 bases between their ends.

Sequenced material: PBMCs from blood, taken about 13 days after vaccination. This TCR derives from a man aged 45-65 years who received an inactivated influenza vaccine. Donor details come from another sample of the same person, matched by shared clones. The chain employs TRBV7-9 and TRBJ1-4; the D gene is not confidently resolved. The CDR3 reads as follows: CASSPRGSQWANEKLFF. The bases read TGTGCCAGCAGCCCCCGCGGCAGCCAGTGGGCTAATGAAAAACTGTTTTTT.